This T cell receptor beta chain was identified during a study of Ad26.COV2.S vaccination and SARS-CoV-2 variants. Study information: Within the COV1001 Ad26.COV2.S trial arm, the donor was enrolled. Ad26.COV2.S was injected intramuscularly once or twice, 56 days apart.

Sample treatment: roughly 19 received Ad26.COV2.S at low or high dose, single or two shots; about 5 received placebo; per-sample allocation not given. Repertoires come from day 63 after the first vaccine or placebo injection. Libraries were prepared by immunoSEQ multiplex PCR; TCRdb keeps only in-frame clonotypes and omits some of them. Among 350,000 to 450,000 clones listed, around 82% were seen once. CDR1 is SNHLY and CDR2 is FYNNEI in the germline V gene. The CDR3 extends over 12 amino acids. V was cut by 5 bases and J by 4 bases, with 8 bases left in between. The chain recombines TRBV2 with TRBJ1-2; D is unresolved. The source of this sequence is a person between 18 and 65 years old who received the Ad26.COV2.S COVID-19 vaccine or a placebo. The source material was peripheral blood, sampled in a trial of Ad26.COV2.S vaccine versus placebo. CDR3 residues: CASSNRTYGYTF. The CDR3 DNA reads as TGTGCCAGCAGTAATCGGACCTATGGCTACACCTTC.